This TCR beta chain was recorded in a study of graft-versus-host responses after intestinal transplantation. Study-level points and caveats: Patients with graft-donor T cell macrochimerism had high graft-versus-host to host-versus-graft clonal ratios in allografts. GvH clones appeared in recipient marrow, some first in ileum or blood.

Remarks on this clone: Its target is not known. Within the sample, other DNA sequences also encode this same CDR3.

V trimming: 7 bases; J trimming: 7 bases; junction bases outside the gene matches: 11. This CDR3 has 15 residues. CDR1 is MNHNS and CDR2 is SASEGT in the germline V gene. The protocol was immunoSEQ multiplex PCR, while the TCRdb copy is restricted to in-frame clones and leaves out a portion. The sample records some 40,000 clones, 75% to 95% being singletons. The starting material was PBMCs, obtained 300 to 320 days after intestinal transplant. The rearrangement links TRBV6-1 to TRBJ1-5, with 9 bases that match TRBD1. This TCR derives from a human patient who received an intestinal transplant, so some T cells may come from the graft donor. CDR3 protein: CASTEWGTGRQPQHF. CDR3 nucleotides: TGTGCCAGCACCGAATGGGGGACAGGGAGACAGCCCCAGCATTTT.